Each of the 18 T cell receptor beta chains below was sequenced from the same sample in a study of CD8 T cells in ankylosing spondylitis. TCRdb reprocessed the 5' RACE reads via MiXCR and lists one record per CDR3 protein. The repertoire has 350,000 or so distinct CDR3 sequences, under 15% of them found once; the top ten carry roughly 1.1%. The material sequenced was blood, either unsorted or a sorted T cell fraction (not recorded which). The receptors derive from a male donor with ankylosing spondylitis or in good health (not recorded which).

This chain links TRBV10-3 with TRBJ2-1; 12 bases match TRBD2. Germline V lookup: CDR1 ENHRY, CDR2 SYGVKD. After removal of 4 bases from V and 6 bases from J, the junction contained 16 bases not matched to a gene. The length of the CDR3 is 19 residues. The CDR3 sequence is CAISVSPGLAGGGSNEQFF. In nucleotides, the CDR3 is TGTGCCATCAGTGTATCCCCGGGACTAGCGGGTGGCGGATCCAATGAGCAGTTCTTC.

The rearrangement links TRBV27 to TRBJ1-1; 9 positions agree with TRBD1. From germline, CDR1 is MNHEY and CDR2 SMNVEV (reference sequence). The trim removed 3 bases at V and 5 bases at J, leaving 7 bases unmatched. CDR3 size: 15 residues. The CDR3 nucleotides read TGTGCCAGCAGTTTGACAGGGGGTTCGGGAACTGAAGCTTTCTTT. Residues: CASSLTGGSGTEAFF.

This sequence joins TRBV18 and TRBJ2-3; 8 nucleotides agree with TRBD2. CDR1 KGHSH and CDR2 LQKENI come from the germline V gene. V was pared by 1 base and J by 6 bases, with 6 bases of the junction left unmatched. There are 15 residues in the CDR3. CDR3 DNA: TGTGCCAGCTCACCACTGCGGGGGGATAGTGATACGCAGTATTTT. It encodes CASSPLRGDSDTQYF. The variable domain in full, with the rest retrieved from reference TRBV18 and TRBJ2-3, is NAGVMQNPRHLVRRRGQEARLRCSPMKGHSHVYWYRQLPEEGLKFMVYLQKENIIDESGMPKERFSAEFPKEGPSILRIQQVVRGDSAAYFCASSPLRGDSDTQYFGPGTRLTVL.

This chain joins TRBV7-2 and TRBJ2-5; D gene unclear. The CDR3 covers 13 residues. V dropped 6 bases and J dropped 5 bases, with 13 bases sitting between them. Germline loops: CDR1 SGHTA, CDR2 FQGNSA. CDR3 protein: CASSIDSWETQYF. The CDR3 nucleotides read TGTGCCAGCAGTATAGACTCTTGGGAGACCCAGTACTTC.

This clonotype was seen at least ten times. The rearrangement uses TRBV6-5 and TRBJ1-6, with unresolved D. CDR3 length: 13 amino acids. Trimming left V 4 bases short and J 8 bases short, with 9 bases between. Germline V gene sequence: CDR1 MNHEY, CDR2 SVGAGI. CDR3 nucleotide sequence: TGTGCCAGCAGTTCCCAGACGTATTCACCCCTCCACTTT. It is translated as CASSSQTYSPLHF.

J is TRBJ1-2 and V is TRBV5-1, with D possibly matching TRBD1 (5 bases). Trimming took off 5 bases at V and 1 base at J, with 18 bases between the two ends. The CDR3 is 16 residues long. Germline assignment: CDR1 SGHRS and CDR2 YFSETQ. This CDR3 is CASSPGTPSGNYGYTF. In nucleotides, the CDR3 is TGCGCCAGCAGTCCCGGGACTCCCTCGGGTAACTATGGCTACACCTTC.

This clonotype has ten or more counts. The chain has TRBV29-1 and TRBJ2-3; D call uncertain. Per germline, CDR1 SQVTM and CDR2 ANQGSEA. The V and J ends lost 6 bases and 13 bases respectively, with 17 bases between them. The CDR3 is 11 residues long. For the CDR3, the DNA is TGCAGCGTCGCCACCCGGCTGGTGGAGTATTTT. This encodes CSVATRLVEYF.

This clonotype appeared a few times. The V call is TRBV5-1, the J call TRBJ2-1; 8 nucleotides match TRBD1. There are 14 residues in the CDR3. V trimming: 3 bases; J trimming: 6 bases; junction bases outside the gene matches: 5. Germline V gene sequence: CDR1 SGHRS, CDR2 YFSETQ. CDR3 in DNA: TGCGCCAGCAGCTACGACAGGGGATTCAATGAGCAGTTCTTC. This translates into CASSYDRGFNEQFF. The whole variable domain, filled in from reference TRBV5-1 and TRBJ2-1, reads KAGVTQTPRYLIKTRGQQVTLSCSPISGHRSVSWYQQTPGQGLQFLFEYFSETQRNKGNFPGRFSGRQFSNSRSEMNVSTLELGDSALYLCASSYDRGFNEQFFGPGTRLTVL.

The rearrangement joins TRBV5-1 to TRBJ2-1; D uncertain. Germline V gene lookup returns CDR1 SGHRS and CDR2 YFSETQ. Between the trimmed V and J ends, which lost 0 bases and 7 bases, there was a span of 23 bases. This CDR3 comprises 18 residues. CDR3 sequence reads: CASSLASGRPQRLNEQFF. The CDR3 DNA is TGCGCCAGCAGCTTGGCCTCCGGTAGGCCTCAGAGATTGAATGAGCAGTTCTTC. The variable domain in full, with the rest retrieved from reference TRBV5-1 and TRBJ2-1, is KAGVTQTPRYLIKTRGQQVTLSCSPISGHRSVSWYQQTPGQGLQFLFEYFSETQRNKGNFPGRFSGRQFSNSRSEMNVSTLELGDSALYLCASSLASGRPQRLNEQFFGPGTRLTVL.

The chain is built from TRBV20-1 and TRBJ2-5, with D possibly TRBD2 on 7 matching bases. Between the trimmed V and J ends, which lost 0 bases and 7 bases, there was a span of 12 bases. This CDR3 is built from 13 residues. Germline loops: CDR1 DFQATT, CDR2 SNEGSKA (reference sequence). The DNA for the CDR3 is TGCAGTGCTAGAGATGGGGGGGGCGGGACCCAGTACTTC. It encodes CSARDGGGGTQYF.

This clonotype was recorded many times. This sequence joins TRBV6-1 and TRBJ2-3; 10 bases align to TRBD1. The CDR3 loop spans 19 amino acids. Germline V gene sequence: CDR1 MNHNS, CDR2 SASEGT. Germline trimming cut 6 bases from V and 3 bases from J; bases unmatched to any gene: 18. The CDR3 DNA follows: TGTGCCAGCAGCCCTAATCCCGCGGGACAGGGGAAGGTAACAGATACGCAGTATTTT. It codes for CASSPNPAGQGKVTDTQYF.

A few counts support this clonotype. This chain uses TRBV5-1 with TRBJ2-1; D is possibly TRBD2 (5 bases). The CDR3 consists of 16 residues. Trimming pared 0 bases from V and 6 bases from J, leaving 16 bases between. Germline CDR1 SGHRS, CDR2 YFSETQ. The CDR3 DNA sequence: TGCGCCAGCAGCTTGGCCACTCTTCCCCGGGGCAATGAGCAGTTCTTC. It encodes CASSLATLPRGNEQFF.

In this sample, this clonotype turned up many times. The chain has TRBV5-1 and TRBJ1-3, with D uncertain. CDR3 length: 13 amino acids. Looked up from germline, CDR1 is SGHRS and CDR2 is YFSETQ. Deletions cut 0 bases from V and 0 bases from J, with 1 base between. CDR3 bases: TGCGCCAGCAGCTTGGACTCTGGAAACACCATATATTTT. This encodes CASSLDSGNTIYF.

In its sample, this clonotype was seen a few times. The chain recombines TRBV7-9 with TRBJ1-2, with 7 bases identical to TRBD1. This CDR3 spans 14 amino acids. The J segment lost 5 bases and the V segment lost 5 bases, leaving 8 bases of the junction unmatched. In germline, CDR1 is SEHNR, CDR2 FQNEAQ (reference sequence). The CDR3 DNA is TGTGCCAGCAGCCCAGGGGACAGAGGGTATGGCTACACCTTC. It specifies CASSPGDRGYGYTF.

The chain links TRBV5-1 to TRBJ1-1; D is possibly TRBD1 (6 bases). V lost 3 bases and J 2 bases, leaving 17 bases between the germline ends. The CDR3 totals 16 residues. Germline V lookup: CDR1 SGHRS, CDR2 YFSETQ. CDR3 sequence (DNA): TGCGCCAGCAGCTCGCTTTCCGGGACACCTAACACTGAAGCTTTCTTT. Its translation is CASSSLSGTPNTEAFF.

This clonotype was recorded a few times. CDR3 sequence reads: CSASRGGGDGYTF. CDR3 bases: TGCAGTGCCTCGAGGGGAGGGGGAGATGGCTACACCTTC. The chain has TRBV20-1 and TRBJ1-2, with D tentatively TRBD1 (6 bases). CDR1 and CDR2 (germline): DFQATT, SNEGSKA (reference sequence). V shed 6 bases and J shed 6 bases, with 17 bases lying between them. CDR3 length: 13 residues.

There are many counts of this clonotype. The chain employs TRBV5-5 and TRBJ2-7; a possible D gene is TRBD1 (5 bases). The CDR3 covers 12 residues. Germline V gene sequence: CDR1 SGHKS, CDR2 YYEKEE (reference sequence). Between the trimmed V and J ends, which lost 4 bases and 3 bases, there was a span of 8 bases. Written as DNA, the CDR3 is TGTGCCAGCAGCGAGACAGTCTACGAGCAGTACTTC. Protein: CASSETVYEQYF.

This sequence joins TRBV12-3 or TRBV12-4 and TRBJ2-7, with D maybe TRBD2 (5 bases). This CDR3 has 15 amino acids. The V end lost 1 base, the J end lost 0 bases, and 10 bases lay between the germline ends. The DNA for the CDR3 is TGTGCCAGCAGTTTAGATGGCGGGTTCTCCTACGAGCAGTACTTC. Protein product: CASSLDGGFSYEQYF.